This T cell receptor (beta chain) was captured in a study of lymphopenia after photon versus proton radiotherapy. On this clone itself: What it binds is not known.

There are 14 residues in the CDR3. Germline CDR1 and CDR2: SGHKS and YYEKEE (reference sequence). V was clipped by 0 bases and J by 5 bases, with 9 bases between them. The study's findings and limits: Larger post-nadir TCR diversity loss correlated inversely with survival in deceased patients. Proton therapy kept repertoires fairly stable, unlike photons, which gained effector/memory cells. After lymphocyte nadir, photon-treated repertoires showed oligoclonal expansion, especially CD8+ Temra. Authors raise, but do not show, better survival with proton therapy.

Repertoires were generated with immunoSEQ multiplex PCR, while TCRdb's copy carries only in-frame clones and drops some. The sample yields about 30,000 clones, 89% seen once. The TCR sequence derives from a woman in her 70s with pancreatic cancer. Some clones in this sample may be carry-over from other donors' samples. The gene calls are TRBV5-5 and TRBJ2-1, with a tentative D call TRBD1 (6 bases). The sample was peripheral blood, taken from a patient treated with proton-based radiotherapy. DNA for the CDR3: TGTGCCAGCAGCTTGGAGCGGACAGACAATGAGCAGTTCTTC. Translating gives CASSLERTDNEQFF.